This record looks at one TCR beta chain sequence and its context. The antigen remains undetermined. The CDR3 totals 16 residues. V was clipped by 5 bases and J by 7 bases; unmatched bases: 12. Germline values: CDR1 LNHDA, CDR2 SQIVND (reference sequence). The data belong to a study of PD-1 blockade in classical Hodgkin lymphoma. Study as a whole: Once every 2 weeks, patients received intravenous nivolumab at 3 mg/kg. Study conclusions and caveats: Patients who responded completely had about the same baseline diversity as newly diagnosed patients. Causes of the repertoire differences remain undefined, possibly disease activity or prior therapy. The study reported lower baseline TCR diversity in newly diagnosed patients than in healthy donors.

Every single patient, without exception, relapsed after autologous stem cell transplantation, and brentuximab vedotin exposure varied. Sequenced by immunoSEQ multiplex PCR; TCRdb stores in-frame clones only, minus some. Of about 26,000 clones detected, around 82% appear once; the ten largest clones hold approximately 10%. This sequence joins TRBV19 and TRBJ2-1, with TRBD2 identical over 9 bases. The sequence was obtained from a human donor with classical Hodgkin lymphoma. The input for sequencing was peripheral blood mononuclear cells (PBMCs), taken before the second cycle of nivolumab. CDR3 protein: CASSPWGSGGNNEQFF. CDR3 DNA: TGTGCCAGTAGTCCTTGGGGGAGCGGGGGGAATAATGAGCAGTTCTTC.